The rows below give T cell receptor beta chains drawn from one sample of a study of T cells after yellow fever vaccination. In TCRdb, the 5' RACE reads were re-called with MiXCR into one record per CDR3 protein. The sample shows some 350,000 distinct CDR3 sequences, 8.5% to 10% of them seen only once. The specimen was PBMCs, collected on the day of the first yellow fever vaccination. These receptor sequences come from a man between 18 and 29 years old who received the YFV17D yellow fever vaccine. The CDR3 runs from the conserved cysteine through the conserved F or W. The D gene is left open where the match is weak. Clone size is stated in some rows and not others, as once, few, many or a class when expanded.

D gene,V gene,J gene,clone size,CDR3 protein,CDR3 DNA
TRBD1,TRBV7-2,TRBJ2-1,NA,CASSRTGWNEQFF,TGTGCCAGCAGTCGGACAGGGTGGAATGAGCAGTTCTTC
TRBD1,TRBV20-1,TRBJ1-2,NA,CSAPDRVPGYTF,TGCAGTGCTCCAGACAGGGTCCCTGGCTACACCTTC
TRBD2,TRBV24-1,TRBJ2-1,many,CATSDPGLAGDEQFF,TGTGCCACCAGTGATCCCGGACTAGCGGGTGATGAGCAGTTCTTC
NA,TRBV7-2,TRBJ2-5,NA,CASSFWVLQETQYF,TGTGCCAGCAGCTTCTGGGTTCTCCAAGAGACCCAGTACTTC
NA,TRBV5-1,TRBJ2-2,NA,CASSSGTTTGELFF,TGCGCCAGCAGCTCAGGGACGACCACCGGGGAGCTGTTTTTT
NA,TRBV9,TRBJ2-3,few,CASSVMATGASTDTQYF,TGTGCCAGCAGCGTTATGGCCACAGGTGCTAGCACAGATACGCAGTATTTT
NA,TRBV6-5,TRBJ1-6,few,CASSFQAGGSPLHF,TGTGCCAGCAGTTTCCAGGCTGGGGGTTCACCCCTCCACTTT
NA,TRBV6-5,TRBJ2-2,NA,CASSYFQGAGELFF,TGTGCCAGCAGTTACTTCCAGGGTGCCGGGGAGCTGTTTTTT
NA,TRBV6-5,TRBJ1-1,NA,CASSYNQNTEAFF,TGTGCCAGCAGTTACAACCAGAACACTGAAGCTTTCTTT
TRBD1,TRBV12-3/TRBV12-4,TRBJ1-5,many,CASSLRAGGFRQPQHF,TGTGCCAGCAGTTTACGGGCAGGGGGCTTCAGACAGCCCCAGCATTTT
TRBD1,TRBV5-1,TRBJ1-3,few,CASSTDRGNTIYF,TGCGCCAGCAGCACGGACAGGGGGAACACCATATATTTT
TRBD2,TRBV5-1,TRBJ2-1,few,CASSTGPGGEWQFF,TGCGCCAGCAGCACAGGGCCGGGGGGGGAGTGGCAGTTCTTC
NA,TRBV4-1,TRBJ2-3,few,CASSQETLAEITDTQYF,TGCGCCAGCAGCCAAGAAACGTTAGCGGAGATCACAGATACGCAGTATTTT
NA,TRBV5-1,TRBJ2-5,NA,CASSLFLMGETQYF,TGCGCCAGCAGCTTGTTCCTAATGGGGGAGACCCAGTACTTC
TRBD2,TRBV7-2,TRBJ2-3,NA,CASSSALSGVRTDTQYF,TGTGCCAGCAGCTCGGCGCTCAGCGGGGTCCGCACAGATACGCAGTATTTT
NA,TRBV5-1,TRBJ1-1,NA,CASNSGPGNTEAFF,TGCGCCAGCAACTCGGGACCGGGGAACACTGAAGCTTTCTTT
NA,TRBV5-1,TRBJ1-2,NA,CASSLRAVYGYTF,TGCGCCAGCAGCTTGAGGGCAGTTTATGGCTACACCTTC
TRBD2,TRBV10-3,TRBJ2-1,many,CAISPSGILAGANEQFF,TGTGCCATCAGCCCATCCGGGATACTAGCGGGGGCCAATGAGCAGTTCTTC
NA,TRBV6-1,TRBJ1-3,NA,CASSGGSGNTIYF,TGTGCCAGCTCGGGGGGCTCTGGAAACACCATATATTTT
NA,TRBV7-2,TRBJ1-5,many,CASSLGQGSNQPQHF,TGTGCCAGCAGCTTAGGCCAGGGTAGCAATCAGCCCCAGCATTTT
TRBD1,TRBV6-5,TRBJ2-2,few,CASSYSGQGTANTGELFF,TGTGCCAGCAGTTACTCCGGACAGGGAACGGCGAACACCGGGGAGCTGTTTTTT
TRBD1,TRBV29-1,TRBJ2-3,few,CSVEGQGGDF,TGCAGCGTTGAAGGACAGGGGGGAGATTTT
NA,TRBV9,TRBJ2-3,NA,CASSVHGGTDTQYF,TGTGCCAGCAGCGTACACGGGGGCACAGATACGCAGTATTTT
NA,TRBV12-3/TRBV12-4,TRBJ1-6,few,CASRLQGSYNSPLHF,TGTGCCAGCAGACTTCAGGGGTCCTATAATTCACCCCTCCACTTT
NA,TRBV2,TRBJ2-1,many,CASSADSSYNEQFF,TGTGCCAGCAGTGCCGACTCCTCCTACAATGAGCAGTTCTTC
TRBD1,TRBV25-1,TRBJ1-2,few,CASSDMTGTKDTF,TGTGCCAGCAGTGACATGACAGGGACTAAAGACACCTTC
NA,TRBV19,TRBJ1-1,NA,CATVTGTVNTEAFF,TGTGCCACCGTAACCGGGACGGTGAACACTGAAGCTTTCTTT
TRBD2,TRBV7-3,TRBJ2-1,NA,CASSSGLAGDEQFF,TGTGCCAGCAGCTCTGGACTAGCGGGCGATGAGCAGTTCTTC
NA,TRBV5-5,TRBJ1-2,many,CASSLDPNYGYTF,TGTGCCAGCAGCTTGGATCCCAACTATGGCTACACCTTC
TRBD1,TRBV5-4,TRBJ2-1,NA,CASSLVQGAGNEQFF,TGTGCCAGCAGCTTGGTCCAGGGGGCTGGGAATGAGCAGTTCTTC
NA,TRBV12-3/TRBV12-4,TRBJ2-7,NA,CASSLGLPSVPEQYF,TGTGCCAGCAGTCTCGGACTCCCATCGGTTCCCGAGCAGTACTTC
NA,TRBV7-2,TRBJ2-3,many,CASSASTRNTQYF,TGTGCCAGCAGCGCCTCCACTAGAAATACGCAGTATTTT
NA,TRBV5-1,TRBJ2-1,many,CASSLDRPWVNEQFF,TGCGCCAGCAGCTTGGATCGGCCTTGGGTCAATGAGCAGTTCTTC
TRBD1,TRBV25-1,TRBJ2-7,NA,CASSGPRQGHEQYF,TGTGCCAGCAGCGGCCCTAGACAGGGTCACGAGCAGTACTTC
NA,TRBV20-1,TRBJ2-7,NA,CSASAPYNYEQYF,TGCAGTGCTAGTGCACCGTACAACTACGAGCAGTACTTC
TRBD2,TRBV28,TRBJ2-5,NA,CASKRGVGETQYF,TGTGCCAGCAAGCGGGGGGTCGGGGAGACCCAGTACTTC
NA,TRBV18,TRBJ1-5,NA,CASSKASNQPQHF,TGTGCCAGCTCAAAGGCCAGTAACCAGCCCCAGCATTTT
TRBD1,TRBV20-1,TRBJ1-2,NA,CSGSLGTGSINYGYTF,TGCAGTGGATCTTTAGGGACAGGGTCCATCAACTATGGCTACACCTTC
NA,TRBV9,TRBJ2-2,few,CASSVESRTGELFF,TGTGCCAGCAGCGTAGAAAGTCGAACCGGGGAGCTGTTTTTT
NA,TRBV7-2,TRBJ1-5,few,CASSSHGGGQGQPQHF,TGTGCCAGCAGCTCCCACGGGGGAGGGCAGGGTCAGCCCCAGCATTTT
TRBD2,TRBV12-3/TRBV12-4,TRBJ2-1,few,CASSFAGLASRFNEQFF,TGTGCCAGCAGTTTCGCCGGACTAGCATCCAGATTCAATGAGCAGTTCTTC
TRBD2,TRBV11-2,TRBJ2-7,NA,CASSLASSGGVTYEQYF,TGTGCCAGCAGCTTAGCATCAAGCGGGGGGGTCACCTACGAGCAGTACTTC
TRBD1,TRBV14,TRBJ2-6,many,CASSPWTGKSSGANVLTF,TGTGCCAGCAGCCCCTGGACAGGGAAGTCCTCTGGGGCCAACGTCCTGACTTTC
TRBD2,TRBV12-5,TRBJ2-1,NA,CASALGGINEQFF,TGTGCTAGTGCCCTCGGGGGGATTAATGAGCAGTTCTTC
TRBD1,TRBV9,TRBJ2-5,NA,CASSLTGTGFETQYF,TGTGCCAGCAGCCTAACCGGGACAGGGTTTGAGACCCAGTACTTC
NA,TRBV6-5,TRBJ1-1,few,CASSYVQGEGGTEAFF,TGTGCCAGCAGTTACGTACAGGGTGAGGGAGGCACTGAAGCTTTCTTT
NA,TRBV3-1,TRBJ1-6,NA,CASSQRRDLFYPLHF,TGTGCCAGCAGCCAACGCCGGGACTTGTTCTATCCCCTCCACTTT
NA,TRBV7-8,TRBJ1-1,many,CASSLVIWSGAEAFF,TGTGCCAGCAGCTTAGTTATCTGGTCGGGGGCTGAAGCTTTCTTT
TRBD1,TRBV7-8,TRBJ2-3,many,CASSQGTPGQGSDTQYF,TGTGCCAGCAGCCAGGGGACCCCGGGACAGGGGTCAGATACGCAGTATTTT
NA,TRBV28,TRBJ2-3,NA,CASGWTEKQYF,TGTGCCAGCGGGTGGACAGAAAAGCAGTATTTT
TRBD1,TRBV6-2/TRBV6-3,TRBJ2-1,NA,CASRPGQTNNEQFF,TGTGCCAGCCGACCGGGACAGACTAACAATGAGCAGTTCTTC
NA,TRBV20-1,TRBJ2-5,NA,CSARGGQETQYF,TGCAGTGCTAGAGGGGGCCAAGAGACCCAGTACTTC
NA,TRBV7-3,TRBJ1-6,NA,CASSSRPPGSPLHF,TGTGCCAGCAGCTCTCGCCCGCCGGGTTCACCCCTCCACTTT
NA,TRBV12-3/TRBV12-4,TRBJ2-5,NA,CASSLSIRGGETQYF,TGTGCCAGCAGTTTGAGTATCAGGGGCGGGGAGACCCAGTACTTC
NA,TRBV5-4,TRBJ1-1,many,CASSIDLSLGTEAFF,TGTGCCAGCAGCATTGACCTGAGTCTGGGCACTGAAGCTTTCTTT